Below are 15 T cell receptor beta chains sequenced from a single sample in a study of CD8 T cells in Susac syndrome. RNA was extracted with the RNeasy kit, and a quantity of roughly 0.45 to 1 ug was reverse transcribed using random hexamers. TCRdb re-called the immunoSEQ multiplex PCR reads through MiXCR, storing one row per CDR3 protein. The table includes some 180,000 distinct CDR3 sequences, about 95% detected once. Sequencing input: CD4+ T cells from PBMCs. These receptors originate from a human donor in good health.

V usage is TRBV3-1 and J usage is TRBJ1-1; unclear D gene. V was cut by 0 bases and J by 9 bases, with 8 bases left in between. In germline, CDR1 is LGHDT, CDR2 YNNKEL (reference sequence). The CDR3 covers 12 residues. The CDR3 loop reads CASSQDVRKAFF. Written as DNA, the CDR3 is TGTGCCAGCAGCCAAGATGTCAGGAAAGCTTTCTTT.

The V and J genes are TRBV7-9 and TRBJ1-2; D ambiguous. This CDR3 is built from 13 residues. CDR1 and CDR2 (germline): SEHNR, FQNEAQ (reference sequence). Trimming took 6 bases from V and 7 from J, leaving 15 bases between them. The CDR3: CASSNAGGSGYTF. In DNA form, the CDR3 reads TGTGCCAGCAGTAACGCCGGCGGGTCTGGCTACACCTTC. Full variable domain (rest looked up from reference TRBV7-9 and TRBJ1-2): DTGVSQNPRHKITKRGQNVTFRCDPISEHNRLYWYRQTLGQGPEFLTYFQNEAQLEKSRLLSDRFSAERPKGSFSTLEIQRTEQGDSAMYLCASSNAGGSGYTFGSGTRLTVV.

This chain connects TRBV4-2 to TRBJ2-1; D is unresolved. Trimming took off 0 bases at V and 13 bases at J, with 10 bases between the two ends. The CDR3 covers 12 residues. Germline assignment: CDR1 LGHNA and CDR2 YNFKEQ. The CDR3 coding sequence is TGTGCCAGCAGCCAAGATCATCAATTTCAGTTCTTC. Protein sequence: CASSQDHQFQFF.

V gene TRBV3-1 combines with J gene TRBJ2-7, with 8 bases identical to TRBD1. V lost 6 bases and J lost 2; bases outside the gene matches: 6. The CDR3 sequence is 14 residues long. Germline values: CDR1 LGHDT, CDR2 YNNKEL (reference sequence). The CDR3 DNA follows: TGTGCCAGCAGGAGACAGGGGAGACCCTACGAGCAGTACTTC. Its translation is CASRRQGRPYEQYF.

This chain connects TRBV4-2 to TRBJ2-7; 8 nucleotides agree with TRBD1. CDR3 size: 15 residues. The germline gives CDR1 LGHNA, CDR2 YNFKEQ. J gave up 0 bases and V 3 bases, and 4 bases lay outside the gene matches. This CDR3 is CASSHYRGTSYEQYF. CDR3 DNA sequence: TGTGCCAGCAGCCACTACAGGGGGACCTCCTACGAGCAGTACTTC.

V usage is TRBV30 and J usage is TRBJ2-5; D is possibly TRBD2 (5 bases). The germline V and J ends were trimmed by 3 bases and 7 bases, with 12 bases remaining between them. Germline V gives CDR1 GTSNPN, CDR2 SVGIG (reference sequence). The CDR3 consists of 12 residues. CDR3 region: CAWRADRGTQYF. The CDR3 DNA sequence: TGTGCCTGGAGAGCGGACCGAGGGACCCAGTACTTC.

This chain's CDR3 is CASSQVGRTDYGKETQYF. DNA of the CDR3: TGCGCCAGCAGCCAAGTTGGGAGGACAGACTACGGAAAAGAGACCCAGTACTTC. The chain links TRBV4-3 to TRBJ2-5, with D tentatively TRBD1 or TRBD2 (6 bases each). CDR1 LGHNA and CDR2 YSLEER come from the germline V gene. There are 18 residues in the CDR3. Between the trimmed V and J ends, which lost 1 base and 3 bases, there was a span of 21 bases.

The V gene is TRBV27, the J gene TRBJ2-7; D uncertain. Per the germline V gene, CDR1 is MNHEY and CDR2 is SMNVEV (reference sequence). The V end was cut by 9 bases, the J end by 2 bases, with 14 bases between. The CDR3 is 13 amino acids. The CDR3, as DNA: TGTGCCAGTATGACTGTTGCGCCCTACGAGCAGTACTTC. Its translation is CASMTVAPYEQYF.

The rearrangement links TRBV30 to TRBJ2-3; 10 bases fit TRBD2. J was trimmed by 4 bases and V by 8 bases; bases with no gene match: 3. This CDR3 contains 12 residues. Germline V CDR1 and CDR2: GTSNPN, SVGIG (reference sequence). CDR3 loop: CAGTSGADTQYF. CDR3 DNA: TGTGCCGGAACTAGCGGGGCAGATACGCAGTATTTT.

The rearrangement joins TRBV6-2 or TRBV6-3 to TRBJ2-7; possibly TRBD1 or TRBD2 for D (5 bases each). Per the germline V gene, CDR1 is MNHEY and CDR2 is SVGEGT. CDR3 length equals 14 residues. The germline V and J ends were trimmed by 6 bases and 1 base, with 13 bases remaining between them. CDR3 sequence reads: CASRYWDGSYEQYF. Written as DNA, the CDR3 is TGTGCCAGCAGGTATTGGGACGGTTCCTACGAGCAGTACTTC.

This clonotype came up a few times. The CDR3 nucleotides are TGCAGTGCTGGAGGCCACTCCTACAATGAGCAGTTCTTC. It encodes CSAGGHSYNEQFF. This rearrangement joins TRBV20-1 to TRBJ2-1, with TRBD2 as a possible D gene (5 bases). Germline V gene sequence: CDR1 DFQATT, CDR2 SNEGSKA (reference sequence). The CDR3 runs 13 residues. V shed 5 bases and J shed 0 bases, with 8 bases lying between them.

J is TRBJ2-4 and V is TRBV9, with TRBD1 matching over 7 bases. This CDR3 is built from 12 residues. From germline, CDR1 is SGDLS and CDR2 YYNGEE. CDR3: CASADRQNIQYF. In nucleotides, the CDR3 is TGTGCTTCCGCGGACAGGCAAAACATTCAGTACTTC.

The chain is built from TRBV28 and TRBJ1-2; D is uncertain. The CDR3 is 11 residues long. Looked up from germline, CDR1 is MDHEN and CDR2 is SYDVKM. V lost 3 bases to trimming and J lost 7 bases, with 6 bases between them. The CDR3 protein is CASSLASGYTF. As DNA, the CDR3 is TGTGCCAGCAGTTTGGCGTCTGGCTACACCTTC.

The chain couples TRBV29-1 to TRBJ1-1, with 10 bases fitting TRBD1. This CDR3 region has 13 residues. Germline V gene data show CDR1 as SQVTM and CDR2 as ANQGSEA. J gave up 2 bases and V 7 bases, and 4 bases lay outside the gene matches. The CDR3 protein is CSETGGANTEAFF. Here the CDR3 DNA reads TGCAGCGAGACAGGGGGCGCAAACACTGAAGCTTTCTTT.

The chain uses TRBV15 and TRBJ2-7; tentatively, D is TRBD2 (6 bases). CDR3 size: 11 residues. Deletions cut 7 bases from V and 6 bases from J, with 10 bases between. Germline CDR1 reads LNHNV; CDR2 reads YYDKDF (reference sequence). CDR3 sequence: CATISGGEQYF. CDR3 coding DNA: TGTGCCACCATTTCCGGGGGCGAGCAGTACTTC.